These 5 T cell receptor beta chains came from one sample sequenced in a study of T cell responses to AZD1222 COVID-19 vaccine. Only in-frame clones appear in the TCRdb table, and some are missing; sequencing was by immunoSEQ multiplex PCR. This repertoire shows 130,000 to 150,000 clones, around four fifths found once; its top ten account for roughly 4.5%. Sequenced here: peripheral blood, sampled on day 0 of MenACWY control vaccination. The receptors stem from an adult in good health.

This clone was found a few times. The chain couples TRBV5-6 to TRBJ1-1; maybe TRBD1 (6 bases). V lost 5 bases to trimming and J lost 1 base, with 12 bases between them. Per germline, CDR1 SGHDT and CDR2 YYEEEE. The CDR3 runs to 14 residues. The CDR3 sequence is CASRGGQKNTEAFF. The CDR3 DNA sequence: TGTGCCAGCAGAGGCGGACAGAAGAACACTGAAGCTTTCTTT. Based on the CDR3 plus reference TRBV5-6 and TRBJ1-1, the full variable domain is DAGVTQSPTHLIKTRGQQVTLRCSPKSGHDTVSWYQQALGQGPQFIFQYYEEEERQRGNFPDRFSGHQFPNYSSELNVNALLLGDSALYLCASRGGQKNTEAFFGQGTRLTVV.

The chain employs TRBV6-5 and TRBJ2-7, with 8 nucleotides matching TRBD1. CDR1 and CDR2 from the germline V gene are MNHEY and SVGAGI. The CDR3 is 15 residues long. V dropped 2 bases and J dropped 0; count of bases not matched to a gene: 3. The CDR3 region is CASSYLGQGSYEQYF. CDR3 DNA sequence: TGTGCCAGCAGTTACCTCGGACAGGGCTCCTACGAGCAGTACTTC.

CDR3 in DNA: TGTGCCAGCAGCCGGGGCTCAAGGGAGACCCAGTACTTC. Encoded protein: CASSRGSRETQYF. The genes are TRBV7-3 and TRBJ2-5; D could derive from TRBD1 or TRBD2 (5 bases each). The germline CDR1 and CDR2 sequences are SGHTA and FQGTGA. V dropped 5 bases and J dropped 5 bases, with 12 bases sitting between them. The CDR3 spans 13 residues. Together with reference TRBV7-3 and TRBJ2-5, the CDR3 gives the full variable domain: GAGVSQTPSNKVTEKGKYVELRCDPISGHTALYWYRQSLGQGPEFLIYFQGTGAADDSGLPNDRFFAVRPEGSVSTLKIQRTERGDSAVYLCASSRGSRETQYFGPGTRLLVL.

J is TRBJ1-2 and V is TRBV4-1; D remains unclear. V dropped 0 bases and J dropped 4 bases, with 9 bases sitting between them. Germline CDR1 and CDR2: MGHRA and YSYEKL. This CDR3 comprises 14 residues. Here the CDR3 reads CASSQERAFYGYTF. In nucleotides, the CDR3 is TGCGCCAGCAGCCAAGAAAGGGCATTCTATGGCTACACCTTC.

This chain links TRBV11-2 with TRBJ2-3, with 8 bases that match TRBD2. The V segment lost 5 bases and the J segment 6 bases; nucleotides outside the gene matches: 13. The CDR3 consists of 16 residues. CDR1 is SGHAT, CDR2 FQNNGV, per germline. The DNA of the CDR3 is TGTGCCAGCAGCCCCGCTGGCGGGGGGAATTTCGATACGCAGTATTTT. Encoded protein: CASSPAGGGNFDTQYF.